These T cell receptor beta chains were read from a single sample in a study of T cells in Graves' hyperthyroidism and ophthalmopathy. TCRdb itself ran the multiplex PCR reads through MiXCR, one entry per CDR3 protein. This table has 300,000 to 400,000 distinct CDR3 sequences, roughly a fifth appearing once. The sequenced sample was blood. Source of these receptors: a woman in her 50s with Graves' hyperthyroidism. The CDR3 runs from the conserved cysteine through the conserved F or W. A D gene is named only where the DNA matches it firmly. The listing skips clone size in some rows; elsewhere it reads once, few, many or a size class.

d_gene,v_gene,abundance,j_gene,CDR3aa,CDR3nt
.,TRBV3-1,many,TRBJ1-4,CASSQVAVNEKLFF,TGTGCCAGCAGCCAAGTTGCAGTTAATGAAAAACTGTTTTTT
.,TRBV6-1,.,TRBJ1-1,CASIISAALRTEAFF,TGTGCCAGCATCATTTCGGCCGCTCTGAGGACTGAAGCTTTCTTT
.,TRBV7-2,.,TRBJ2-3,CASSSSRSTDTQYF,TGTGCCAGCAGCTCCTCCCGGAGCACAGATACGCAGTATTTT
TRBD2,TRBV4-1,.,TRBJ2-3,CASSQERTGGPTDTQYF,TGCGCCAGCAGCCAAGAAAGGACGGGGGGGCCAACAGATACGCAGTATTTT
.,TRBV7-2,.,TRBJ1-1,CASSSRDLGTGEAFF,TGTGCCAGCAGCTCCCGTGATTTGGGGACGGGAGAAGCTTTCTTT
TRBD2,TRBV19,.,TRBJ2-1,CASSGSGTSGKSSYNEQFF,TGTGCCAGTAGCGGGTCGGGGACTAGCGGGAAAAGCTCCTACAATGAGCAGTTCTTC
.,TRBV7-9,many,TRBJ2-3,CASSSHSSLDTQYF,TGTGCCAGCAGCTCGCATTCCTCCTTGGATACGCAGTATTTT
TRBD2,TRBV7-2,.,TRBJ2-1,CASSLVGTSGYDEQVF,TGTGCCAGCAGCTTAGTGGGAACTAGCGGGTACGATGAGCAGGTCTTC
.,TRBV28,.,TRBJ2-2,CASSLLSAGELFF,TGTGCCAGCAGTTTATTGAGCGCCGGGGAGCTGTTTTTT
.,TRBV28,.,TRBJ2-7,CASRYSFSGQYF,TGTGCCAGCAGGTATTCCTTCTCGGGGCAGTACTTC
TRBD2,TRBV15,.,TRBJ2-5,CATSRATGGGTQYF,TGTGCCACCAGCAGAGCTACGGGGGGGGGGACCCAGTACTTC
.,TRBV12-3/TRBV12-4,.,TRBJ2-5,CASRAGVERFLGTQYF,TGTGCCAGCAGGGCTGGGGTGGAGCGGTTCCTAGGGACCCAGTACTTC
.,TRBV5-1,many,TRBJ1-1,CASSLRAQGNTEAFF,TGCGCCAGCAGCTTGAGAGCACAGGGGAACACTGAAGCTTTCTTT
TRBD2,TRBV7-3,many,TRBJ2-3,CASSLTSGLTDTQYF,TGTGCCAGCAGCTTGACTAGCGGACTCACAGATACGCAGTATTTT
.,TRBV20-1,few,TRBJ1-6,CSARVQGQRGNSPLHF,TGCAGTGCTAGAGTTCAGGGGCAAAGGGGTAATTCACCCCTCCACTTT
.,TRBV14,.,TRBJ1-6,CASSQFPSSYNSPLHF,TGTGCCAGCAGCCAATTTCCGAGCTCCTATAATTCACCCCTCCACTTT
.,TRBV4-1,.,TRBJ2-7,CASSQASRGEPRGYEQYF,TGCGCCAGCAGCCAAGCGAGTAGGGGGGAGCCCCGGGGCTACGAGCAGTACTTC
TRBD2,TRBV11-2,many,TRBJ2-1,CASSSLGGKRNEQFF,TGTGCCAGCAGCTCCTTGGGAGGGAAAAGAAATGAGCAGTTCTTC
.,TRBV6-2/TRBV6-3,.,TRBJ1-3,CANPQGTRDTIYF,TGTGCCAACCCACAGGGAACCCGAGACACCATATATTTT
TRBD2,TRBV2,once,TRBJ2-7,CASREGLAGAYEQYF,TGTGCCAGCAGGGAGGGACTAGCGGGGGCCTACGAGCAGTACTTC
TRBD2,TRBV11-2,.,TRBJ2-2,CASSPRTSGSLNTGELFF,TGTGCCAGCAGCCCCAGGACTAGCGGGAGCCTGAACACCGGGGAGCTGTTTTTT
TRBD2,TRBV3-1,.,TRBJ2-6,CASSPLAGGNAGANVLTF,TGTGCCAGCAGCCCACTAGCGGGGGGAAACGCTGGGGCCAACGTCCTGACTTTC
TRBD1,TRBV27,.,TRBJ2-5,CASSGIRTGEGTQYF,TGTGCCAGCAGTGGCATACGGACAGGGGAAGGGACCCAGTACTTC
.,TRBV2,many,TRBJ2-1,CASTEKRNEQFF,TGTGCCAGCACTGAAAAGAGGAATGAGCAGTTCTTC
.,TRBV5-6,many,TRBJ1-5,CASSPLGGNQPQHF,TGTGCCAGCAGCCCCCTCGGAGGCAATCAGCCCCAGCATTTT
.,TRBV9,many,TRBJ1-1,CASSDNDKANTEAFF,TGTGCCAGCAGCGATAACGACAAGGCGAACACTGAAGCTTTCTTT
.,TRBV12-3/TRBV12-4,many,TRBJ1-5,CASTLGPPASNQPQHF,TGTGCCAGCACCCTGGGTCCGCCTGCTAGCAATCAGCCCCAGCATTTT
.,TRBV15,many,TRBJ1-5,CATGYRSNQPQHF,TGTGCCACGGGTTATAGGAGCAATCAGCCCCAGCATTTT
TRBD2,TRBV12-3/TRBV12-4,many,TRBJ2-1,CASSRPNKREMGNEQFF,TGTGCCAGCAGTCGCCCTAACAAGCGGGAGATGGGGAATGAGCAGTTCTTC
TRBD1,TRBV5-5,many,TRBJ2-2,CASNPGTGTGELFF,TGTGCCAGCAACCCCGGGACAGGGACCGGGGAGCTGTTTTTT
.,TRBV12-3/TRBV12-4,.,TRBJ1-2,CASTPRGARGYTF,TGTGCCAGCACTCCACGGGGGGCCCGGGGCTACACCTTC
.,TRBV10-3,many,TRBJ1-5,CAISERTDNQPQHF,TGTGCCATCAGTGAGCGGACCGACAATCAGCCCCAGCATTTT
.,TRBV6-2/TRBV6-3,few,TRBJ2-1,CASSSFNEQFF,TGTGCCAGCAGTTCGTTTAATGAGCAGTTCTTC
.,TRBV5-1,many,TRBJ1-1,CASTPPGVNTEAFF,TGCGCCAGCACCCCGCCGGGGGTGAACACTGAAGCTTTCTTT
TRBD1,TRBV24-1,.,TRBJ1-1,CATSDPQGAEAFF,TGTGCCACCAGTGATCCACAGGGGGCTGAAGCTTTCTTT
.,TRBV6-1,.,TRBJ2-7,CANEQGSYEQYF,TGTGCCAACGAACAGGGATCCTACGAGCAGTACTTC
TRBD2,TRBV28,many,TRBJ2-5,CASSLGRGRPNQETQYF,TGTGCCAGCAGTTTAGGGCGCGGGAGACCGAACCAAGAGACCCAGTACTTC
.,TRBV12-3/TRBV12-4,few,TRBJ2-1,CASRRDNNEQFF,TGTGCCAGCAGACGGGACAACAATGAGCAGTTCTTC
TRBD2,TRBV20-1,.,TRBJ2-5,CSADPSGRKETQYF,TGCAGTGCCGACCCTAGCGGGAGGAAAGAGACCCAGTACTTC
TRBD2,TRBV7-8,many,TRBJ2-1,CASSLGGRTYNEQFF,TGTGCCAGCAGCTTAGGCGGGAGGACCTACAATGAGCAGTTCTTC
TRBD2,TRBV20-1,.,TRBJ2-7,CSARDRGVGGSYEQYF,TGCAGTGCTAGAGATCGGGGGGTAGGTGGCTCCTACGAGCAGTACTTC
.,TRBV6-2/TRBV6-3,.,TRBJ2-7,CASSDLTGALSYEQYF,TGTGCCAGCAGTGACCTCACGGGGGCGTTATCCTACGAGCAGTACTTC
TRBD2,TRBV2,many,TRBJ2-7,CASSEGAGNSYEQYF,TGTGCCAGCAGTGAAGGAGCGGGAAACTCCTACGAGCAGTACTTC
.,TRBV14,many,TRBJ2-7,CASSQGQEQYF,TGTGCCAGCAGCCAAGGACAGGAGCAGTACTTC
.,TRBV5-6,.,TRBJ2-5,CASSNPHQRQETQYF,TGTGCCAGCAGTAACCCCCACCAGCGGCAAGAGACCCAGTACTTC
TRBD1,TRBV6-1,many,TRBJ2-1,CASSAGTGGGSYNEQFF,TGTGCCAGCAGTGCCGGGACAGGGGGAGGATCCTACAATGAGCAGTTCTTC
.,TRBV12-3/TRBV12-4,many,TRBJ2-1,CASSLSTFIQGHNEQFF,TGTGCCAGCAGTTTAAGTACCTTCATACAGGGACACAATGAGCAGTTCTTC
.,TRBV7-3,many,TRBJ2-1,CASSPNPRSSYNEQFF,TGTGCCAGCAGCCCAAACCCCCGGAGCTCCTACAATGAGCAGTTCTTC
.,TRBV11-2,few,TRBJ2-1,CASSLDSAGNYNEQFF,TGTGCCAGCAGCTTAGATAGCGCGGGGAACTACAATGAGCAGTTCTTC
.,TRBV19,few,TRBJ1-1,CASRDHREAFF,TGTGCCAGTAGGGACCACAGGGAAGCTTTCTTT
TRBD1,TRBV29-1,few,TRBJ2-1,CSADRGRDNEQFF,TGCAGCGCAGACAGGGGTAGGGACAATGAGCAGTTCTTC
TRBD1,TRBV6-1,many,TRBJ1-6,CASKGQENSPLHF,TGTGCCAGCAAGGGACAGGAAAATTCACCCCTCCACTTT
TRBD2,TRBV2,many,TRBJ2-7,CASSELAVPYEQYF,TGTGCCAGCAGCGAACTAGCGGTACCCTACGAGCAGTACTTC
.,TRBV20-1,many,TRBJ1-4,CSASLGPRGEKLFF,TGCAGTGCTTCCCTGGGACCGAGGGGGGAAAAACTGTTTTTT